One sample yielded the 16 T cell receptor beta chains listed below, sequenced in a study of CD8+ T cells in alopecia areata. Specified treatment: oral pan-JAK inhibitor, 5-10 mg twice daily. After isolation, RNA underwent reverse transcription to generate cDNA as the sequencing template. Data came from immunoSEQ multiplex PCR; TCRdb stores just in-frame clones and leaves some out. The sample lists about 270,000 clones; around three fifths were seen once. The starting material was CD4+ T cells sorted from blood, obtained around week 54, from a patient treated with tofacitinib. These receptors originate from a human donor with alopecia areata.

The J gene is TRBJ2-2, the V gene TRBV4-1, with TRBD1 as a possible D gene (6 bases). Trimming removed 6 bases from V and 0 bases from J, with 17 bases in between. Germline V CDR1 and CDR2: MGHRA, YSYEKL. This CDR3 has 17 residues. The CDR3 here is CASSENSGTPNTGELFF. The CDR3 DNA reads TGCGCCAGCAGTGAGAACTCCGGGACACCGAACACCGGGGAGCTGTTTTTT.

The V call is TRBV30, the J call TRBJ1-4; 7 bases line up with TRBD1. The trim removed 1 base at V and 10 bases at J, leaving 6 bases unmatched. Germline assignment: CDR1 GTSNPN and CDR2 SVGIG (reference sequence). This CDR3 has 13 amino acids. CDR3 bases: TGTGCCTGGAGTGGGGCAGGGGGGCCAAAACTGTTTTTT. This gives the protein CAWSGAGGPKLFF.

The rearrangement links TRBV18 to TRBJ2-2; possibly TRBD2 for D (6 bases). The germline V gene has CDR1 KGHSH and CDR2 LQKENI. This CDR3 contains 15 residues. The V end was cut by 8 bases, the J end by 0 bases, with 13 bases between. The CDR3 coding sequence is TGTGCCAGCCTACTGGGGGGAACGAACACCGGGGAGCTGTTTTTT. Translated: CASLLGGTNTGELFF.

V is TRBV7-6 and J is TRBJ1-6; D remains ambiguous. Germline-derived CDR1 and CDR2 are SGHVS and FNYEAQ. Trimming pared 0 bases from V and 10 bases from J, leaving 10 bases between. The CDR3 consists of 14 residues. The CDR3 is CASSLARTRSPLHF. The CDR3 DNA follows: TGTGCCAGCAGCTTAGCGAGGACGCGGTCACCCCTCCACTTT.

This chain connects TRBV7-9 to TRBJ1-1, with a possible D match to TRBD1 (6 bases). Germline loops: CDR1 SEHNR, CDR2 FQNEAQ (reference sequence). The CDR3 is 14 amino acids. V was cut by 5 bases and J by 1 base, with 11 bases left in between. As DNA, the CDR3 is TGTGCCAGCAGCCCTTCACAGGGGAACACTGAAGCTTTCTTT. Its protein product is CASSPSQGNTEAFF. The whole variable domain, filled in from reference TRBV7-9 and TRBJ1-1, reads DTGVSQNPRHKITKRGQNVTFRCDPISEHNRLYWYRQTLGQGPEFLTYFQNEAQLEKSRLLSDRFSAERPKGSFSTLEIQRTEQGDSAMYLCASSPSQGNTEAFFGQGTRLTVV.

The gene calls are TRBV5-6 and TRBJ1-2; D remains ambiguous. Germline CDR1 SGHDT, CDR2 YYEEEE. Trimming stripped 0 bases from V and 8 bases from J, with 14 bases between. The CDR3 has 14 amino acids. The CDR3 protein is CASSLVQEPGGYTF. CDR3 in DNA: TGTGCCAGCAGCTTGGTGCAGGAGCCCGGGGGCTACACCTTC.

V is TRBV6-5 and J is TRBJ2-3; 7 bases line up with TRBD2. This CDR3 is 12 amino acids long. CDR1 and CDR2 (germline): MNHEY, SVGAGI. V lost 6 bases and J lost 4; bases outside the gene matches: 1. The CDR3, as DNA: TGTGCCAGCAGCCGGGGGGCAGATACGCAGTATTTT. Translation: CASSRGADTQYF.

This clone appeared a single time. V and J are TRBV27 and TRBJ2-3; TRBD1 matches 8 bases. The length of the CDR3 is 14 residues. The germline gives CDR1 MNHEY, CDR2 SMNVEV (reference sequence). V trimming: 7 bases; J trimming: 10 bases; junction bases outside the gene matches: 13. The DNA of the CDR3 is TGTGCCAGCACCCAGCTAGGAGGACAGGGTGCGCAGTATTTT. This gives the protein CASTQLGGQGAQYF.

The chain uses TRBV7-9 and TRBJ1-6; 7 nucleotides match TRBD1. This CDR3 region has 13 residues. CDR1 is SEHNR, CDR2 FQNEAQ, per germline (reference sequence). Trimming at V came to 5 bases and at J to 8 bases, leaving 3 bases not matched to a gene. CDR3: CASSDTGDSPLHF. Here the CDR3 DNA reads TGTGCCAGCAGCGATACAGGGGATTCACCCCTCCACTTT.

This clone was observed a few times. V and J are TRBV29-1 and TRBJ2-5; the D gene is possibly TRBD2 (6 bases). Germline lookup yields CDR1 SQVTM and CDR2 ANQGSEA. V dropped 7 bases and J dropped 6 bases, with 18 bases sitting between them. The CDR3 runs 13 residues. CDR3 loop: CSAHSGGWKTQYF. The CDR3 DNA reads as TGCAGCGCCCACTCCGGGGGTTGGAAGACCCAGTACTTC.

The rearrangement joins TRBV5-4 to TRBJ2-7, with TRBD1 matching over 7 bases. V was pared by 4 bases and J by 2 bases, with 12 bases of the junction left unmatched. This CDR3 contains 16 residues. Germline lookup yields CDR1 SGHNT and CDR2 YYREEE (reference sequence). For the CDR3, the DNA is TGTGCCAGCAGCCCTCGAACAGGGGTCGATGCCTACGAGCAGTACTTC. This encodes CASSPRTGVDAYEQYF.

The gene calls are TRBV29-1 and TRBJ2-1, with unresolved D. Trimming removed 3 bases at V and 3 bases at J, with 6 bases between. This CDR3 spans 12 amino acids. The germline V gene has CDR1 SQVTM and CDR2 ANQGSEA. CDR3 protein: CSVDHGYNEQFF. DNA of the CDR3: TGCAGCGTTGATCACGGCTACAATGAGCAGTTCTTC.

The rearrangement uses TRBV10-3 and TRBJ2-1; 9 bases align to TRBD2. Germline CDR1 ENHRY, CDR2 SYGVKD. With V trimmed by 8 bases and J by 6 bases, 11 bases remained unmatched. This CDR3 is 15 amino acids long. CDR3 sequence reads: CAIVDRSGGTNEQFF. As DNA, the CDR3 is TGTGCCATCGTAGACCGCAGCGGGGGGACCAATGAGCAGTTCTTC.

The chain links TRBV19 to TRBJ1-5, with 9 nucleotides matching TRBD1. CDR1 is LNHDA and CDR2 is SQIVND in the germline V gene (reference sequence). There are 15 residues in the CDR3. With V trimmed by 10 bases and J by 9 bases, 16 bases remained unmatched. The CDR3, as DNA: TGTGCCACCTCCCCGGGACAGGGAACAATCACGCCCCAGCATTTT. This codes for CATSPGQGTITPQHF.

The chain uses TRBV29-1 and TRBJ1-4; 11 bases map to TRBD1. V lost 1 base to trimming and J lost 11 bases; unmatched junction nucleotides: 12. CDR3 size: 16 residues. Germline CDR1 SQVTM, CDR2 ANQGSEA. The CDR3 DNA reads as TGCAGCGTTGAAGGGCTGGTGGACAGGGGGCAAGGGAAACTGTTTTTT. Translated: CSVEGLVDRGQGKLFF.

The V and J genes are TRBV7-2 and TRBJ2-5; D uncertain. Germline CDR1 SGHTA, CDR2 FQGNSA. The CDR3 consists of 15 residues. Trimming took off 1 base at V and 7 bases at J, with 16 bases between the two ends. CDR3 sequence (DNA): TGTGCCAGCAGCTTAGACCCCACCGCCGGTGGGACCCAGTACTTC. Amino acid sequence: CASSLDPTAGGTQYF. The full variable domain, completed using reference TRBV7-2 and TRBJ2-5, is GAGVSQSPSNKVTEKGKDVELRCDPISGHTALYWYRQSLGQGLEFLIYFQGNSAPDKSGLPSDRFSAERTGGSVSTLTIQRTQQEDSAVYLCASSLDPTAGGTQYFGPGTRLLVL.